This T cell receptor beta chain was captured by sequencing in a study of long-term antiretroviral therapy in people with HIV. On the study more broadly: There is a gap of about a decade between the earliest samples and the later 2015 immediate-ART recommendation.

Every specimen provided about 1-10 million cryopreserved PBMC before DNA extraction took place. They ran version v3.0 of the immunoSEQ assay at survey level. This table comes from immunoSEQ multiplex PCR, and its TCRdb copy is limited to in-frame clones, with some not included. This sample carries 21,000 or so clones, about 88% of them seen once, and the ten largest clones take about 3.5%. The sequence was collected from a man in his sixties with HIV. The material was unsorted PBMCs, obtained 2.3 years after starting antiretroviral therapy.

In DNA, the CDR3 is TGTGCCAGCAGAGAAATTTTAGCGGGGCTCTACGAGCAGTACTTC. It encodes CASREILAGLYEQYF. The chain recombines TRBV6-5 with TRBJ2-7, with 8 nucleotides matching TRBD2. CDR3 size: 15 residues. In germline, CDR1 is MNHEY, CDR2 SVGAGI. J was trimmed by 3 bases and V by 6 bases; bases with no gene match: 10.